Given below is one T cell receptor (beta chain) in context. There are 15 residues in the CDR3. In germline, CDR1 is WSHSY, CDR2 SAAADI. The ends were cut back, 3 bases at V and 0 bases at J, with 12 bases in the middle. Repertoires were generated with immunoSEQ multiplex PCR, while TCRdb's copy carries only in-frame clones and drops some. The sample consists of 200,000 to 300,000 clones, 75% to 90% of them appearing once. This sample is part of a study of blood T cell repertoires in COVID-19. Study-wide background: PBMCs, B-cell-depleted T cells, or T cells were the source of the cDNA or gDNA that made up the material.

The receptor was derived from a middle-aged woman with acute COVID-19. This chain links TRBV10-2 with TRBJ2-7; D perhaps matches TRBD2 (6 bases). Sample: PBMCs or T cells enriched from blood (not recorded which). The CDR3 DNA reads TGCGCCAGCAGTGAAGGTCGGGGGTTCTCCTACGAGCAGTACTTC. This gives the protein CASSEGRGFSYEQYF.